These T cell receptor beta chains were read from a single sample in a study of regulatory T cells in long-lasting Graves disease. TCRdb reprocessed the multiplex PCR reads via MiXCR and lists one record per CDR3 protein. The sample includes about 500,000 distinct CDR3 sequences, around 15% of them seen just once. These data also featured in a second study, about T cells in Graves' hyperthyroidism and ophthalmopathy.

Sequencing was performed on peripheral blood mononuclear cells (PBMCs), taken at new diagnosis, from a patient treated with antithyroid drugs. The receptors derive from a man in his forties with Graves disease. The CDR3 runs from the conserved cysteine through the conserved F or W. A D gene is named only where the DNA matches it firmly. The size of a clone is reported for some rows only, either as once, few or many, or as a class for expanded clones.

j_call v_call d_call clone_size cdr3_aa cdr3_nt
TRBJ2-1 TRBV20-1 NA many CSARDIGTIGNEQFF TGCAGTGCTAGAGACATTGGGACCATAGGTAATGAGCAGTTCTTC
TRBJ1-1 TRBV30 NA many CAWSDKTEAFF TGTGCCTGGAGCGACAAGACTGAAGCTTTCTTT
TRBJ2-7 TRBV28 NA many CASNPFGQFSYEQYF TGTGCCAGCAATCCCTTTGGGCAATTCTCCTACGAGCAGTACTTC
TRBJ2-3 TRBV5-1 TRBD2 few CASSLVGSGITDTQYF TGCGCCAGCAGCTTGGTGGGTAGCGGGATTACAGATACGCAGTATTTT
TRBJ1-6 TRBV20-1 NA few CSGGQTPGNSPLHF TGCAGTGGTGGACAGACCCCGGGTAATTCACCCCTCCACTTT
TRBJ1-5 TRBV7-8 NA NA CASSLSAGQPQHF TGTGCCAGCAGCTTATCGGCCGGTCAGCCCCAGCATTTT
TRBJ2-3 TRBV5-1 NA many CASSLGGQPSTDTQYF TGCGCCAGCAGCTTGGGCGGACAGCCGAGCACAGATACGCAGTATTTT
TRBJ1-1 TRBV6-1 NA many CARSIMNTEAFF TGTGCCAGATCCATTATGAACACTGAAGCTTTCTTT
TRBJ1-3 TRBV3-1 NA few CASSQDGRGYSGNTIYF TGTGCCAGCAGCCAAGATGGCAGGGGTTACTCTGGAAACACCATATATTTT
TRBJ2-1 TRBV6-2/TRBV6-3 TRBD2 few CASSEEGGGSYNEQFF TGTGCCAGCAGTGAAGAGGGCGGGGGCTCCTACAATGAGCAGTTCTTC
TRBJ2-6 TRBV12-3/TRBV12-4 NA NA CASTPQLQGFGANVLTF TGTGCCAGCACCCCACAGTTGCAGGGGTTTGGGGCCAACGTCCTGACTTTC
TRBJ2-5 TRBV29-1 TRBD1 few CSVEGDRQETQYF TGCAGCGTTGAAGGGGACAGACAAGAGACCCAGTACTTC
TRBJ2-1 TRBV6-1 TRBD2 few CASKRSGTSRSKDEQFF TGTGCCTCGAAGCGTAGCGGGACCTCCCGGTCGAAGGATGAGCAGTTCTTC
TRBJ2-3 TRBV6-1 TRBD1 NA CASIYGTATDTQYF TGTGCCAGCATCTACGGGACAGCCACAGATACGCAGTATTTT
TRBJ2-7 TRBV13 TRBD1 NA CASSLRSGQGNYEQYF TGTGCCAGCAGCTTAAGGTCGGGACAGGGAAATTACGAGCAGTACTTC
TRBJ2-7 TRBV20-1 NA many CSAARTGIYEQYF TGCAGTGCTGCGCGGACGGGTATCTACGAGCAGTACTTC
TRBJ1-5 TRBV12-3/TRBV12-4 NA many CASRVSGQPQHF TGTGCCAGCAGGGTTTCAGGTCAGCCCCAGCATTTT
TRBJ2-7 TRBV12-3/TRBV12-4 TRBD1 many CASSSGTGLYEQYF TGTGCCAGCAGTTCCGGGACAGGGCTCTACGAGCAGTACTTC
TRBJ2-1 TRBV29-1 NA NA CSVGEVNEQFF TGCAGCGTTGGTGAGGTCAATGAGCAGTTCTTC
TRBJ1-6 TRBV28 NA many CASSSSYNSPLHF TGTGCCAGCTCAAGCTCCTATAATTCACCCCTCCACTTT
TRBJ2-6 TRBV11-3 NA few CASSSTGTGANVLTF TGTGCCAGCAGCTCCACAGGGACTGGGGCCAACGTCCTGACTTTC
TRBJ2-3 TRBV28 TRBD2 many CASSLGLAPDTQYF TGTGCCAGCAGTTTAGGACTAGCTCCGGATACGCAGTATTTT
TRBJ2-7 TRBV12-5 NA many CASGYGGYYEQYF TGTGCTAGTGGATACGGGGGCTACTACGAGCAGTACTTC
TRBJ1-5 TRBV7-9 NA few CASSLHGNQPQHF TGTGCCAGCAGTCTCCACGGCAATCAGCCCCAGCATTTT
TRBJ2-7 TRBV7-9 TRBD2 many CASSPRLAEGYEQYF TGTGCCAGCAGCCCAAGACTAGCGGAGGGCTACGAGCAGTACTTC
TRBJ1-2 TRBV3-1 NA many CASSQSWAGVYGYTF TGTGCCAGCAGCCAATCCTGGGCAGGCGTCTATGGCTACACCTTC
TRBJ2-4 TRBV20-1 NA NA CSARVPGGAKNIQYF TGCAGTGCTAGAGTCCCTGGGGGAGCCAAAAACATTCAGTACTTC
TRBJ1-2 TRBV30 NA few CAWTGALGDGYTF TGTGCCTGGACAGGGGCTCTCGGGGATGGCTACACCTTC
TRBJ2-4 TRBV7-9 TRBD1 NA CASSTDRALAKNIQYF TGTGCCAGCAGCACCGACAGGGCCCTAGCCAAAAACATTCAGTACTTC
TRBJ2-2 TRBV27 TRBD2 NA CASSLLAGVLGGELFF TGTGCCAGCAGTTTACTAGCGGGAGTCCTGGGCGGGGAGCTGTTTTTT
TRBJ2-1 TRBV7-2 TRBD1 few CASSPSGTGDNEQFF TGTGCCAGCAGCCCATCCGGGACAGGAGACAATGAGCAGTTCTTC
TRBJ2-1 TRBV19 NA NA CASSIRQYEQFF TGTGCCAGTAGTATAAGGCAGTATGAGCAGTTCTTC